The 28 T cell receptor beta chains given below trace back to one sample, sequenced in a study of cytomegalovirus exposure and HLA in healthy donors. The study ran its PCR with 60 Vbeta and 13 Jbeta primers. TCRdb's copy holds only in-frame clones and misses some; the assay was immunoSEQ multiplex PCR. The listing records over 70,000 clones. Sequences were obtained from PBMCs. The receptors stem from a woman aged 40 to 55 in good health and CMV-seropositive.

CDR3 sequence: CASSPMPGSTDTQYF. The CDR3 bases are TGTGCCAGCAGCCCCATGCCGGGTAGCACAGATACGCAGTATTTT. The chain is built from TRBV7-3 and TRBJ2-3; D is unclear. V dropped 5 bases and J dropped 0 bases, with 12 bases sitting between them. The CDR3 is 15 amino acids. The germline gives CDR1 SGHTA, CDR2 FQGTGA.

The rearrangement links TRBV9 to TRBJ2-3, with 10 nucleotides matching TRBD2. J lost 3 bases, V lost 5 bases, and 12 bases had no gene match. Germline CDR1 is SGDLS and CDR2 is YYNGEE. The CDR3 covers 17 residues. CDR3 sequence reads: CASSITPSGRGTDTQYF. CDR3 nucleotides: TGTGCCAGCAGTATCACCCCCAGCGGGAGGGGGACAGATACGCAGTATTTT.

The J gene is TRBJ1-5, the V gene TRBV5-5; 7 positions agree with TRBD1. The germline V gene has CDR1 SGHKS and CDR2 YYEKEE (reference sequence). The CDR3 totals 19 residues. V lost 0 bases, J lost 0 bases, and 12 bases stayed unmatched. As DNA, the CDR3 is TGTGCCAGCAGCTTGGCGCCGGGACAGAACTCATATAGCAATCAGCCCCAGCATTTT. Translated, it gives CASSLAPGQNSYSNQPQHF.

The CDR3 DNA reads TGTGCCAGCAGCTCCGGACAGGGGTTAAGAGAGCAGTACTTC. Residues: CASSSGQGLREQYF. This chain uses TRBV11-3 with TRBJ2-7; TRBD1 agrees at 9 bases. Germline V gives CDR1 SGHNT, CDR2 YENEEA. Trimming at V came to 4 bases and at J to 7 bases, leaving 8 bases not matched to a gene. The CDR3 has 14 residues.

The CDR3 here is CASSLPGVNTEAFF. In nucleotides, the CDR3 is TGTGCCAGCAGCTTACCAGGGGTGAACACTGAAGCTTTCTTT. The gene calls are TRBV7-9 and TRBJ1-1; D might be TRBD1 (6 bases). The CDR3 totals 14 residues. The V gene lost 2 bases and the J gene lost 0 bases, with 7 bases spanning the gap. CDR1 SEHNR and CDR2 FQNEAQ come from the germline V gene (reference sequence). Based on the CDR3 plus reference TRBV7-9 and TRBJ1-1, the full variable domain is DTGVSQNPRHKITKRGQNVTFRCDPISEHNRLYWYRQTLGQGPEFLTYFQNEAQLEKSRLLSDRFSAERPKGSFSTLEIQRTEQGDSAMYLCASSLPGVNTEAFFGQGTRLTVV.

The rearrangement joins TRBV18 to TRBJ1-1; the match to TRBD1 covers 9 bases. The CDR3 sequence is 14 residues long. Germline-derived CDR1 and CDR2 are KGHSH and LQKENI. V lost 6 bases to trimming and J lost 3 bases; unmatched junction nucleotides: 5. The CDR3 loop reads CASSHRGQDTEAFF. In DNA form, the CDR3 reads TGTGCCAGCTCTCACAGGGGGCAGGACACTGAAGCTTTCTTT.

The chain links TRBV5-1 to TRBJ2-3; 12 bases align to TRBD1. This CDR3 is 16 amino acids long. The V and J ends lost 2 bases and 5 bases, in that order; junction bases with no gene match: 6. Per the germline V gene, CDR1 is SGHRS and CDR2 is YFSETQ. CDR3 bases: TGCGCCAGCAGCTTAACGGGACAGGGGGCTGAAGATACGCAGTATTTT. It specifies CASSLTGQGAEDTQYF. Full variable domain (remainder filled in from reference TRBV5-1 and TRBJ2-3): KAGVTQTPRYLIKTRGQQVTLSCSPISGHRSVSWYQQTPGQGLQFLFEYFSETQRNKGNFPGRFSGRQFSNSRSEMNVSTLELGDSALYLCASSLTGQGAEDTQYFGPGTRLTVL.

CDR3 nucleotides: TGTGCCAGCAACCGGGACAGGGGCATGAACACTGAAGCTTTCTTT. It encodes CASNRDRGMNTEAFF. This chain joins TRBV2 and TRBJ1-1, with 10 bases identical to TRBD1. Germline loops: CDR1 SNHLY, CDR2 FYNNEI. CDR3 length: 15 amino acids. J lost 0 bases, V lost 7 bases, and 5 bases had no gene match.

The chain combines TRBV6-1 with TRBJ2-2, with 8 bases that match TRBD1. Losses at the gene ends were 3 bases for V and 7 bases for J; bases not matched to a gene: 7. Germline assignment: CDR1 MNHNS and CDR2 SASEGT. This CDR3 has 15 amino acids. The CDR3 DNA reads as TGTGCCAGCAGTGACGCGGCAGGGGGCCACGGGGAGCTGTTTTTT. This gives the protein CASSDAAGGHGELFF.

CDR3 sequence: CASSLPAGPGGPDTQYF. CDR3 coding DNA: TGTGCCAGCAGCCTCCCCGCGGGGCCCGGAGGCCCAGATACGCAGTATTTT. The chain employs TRBV28 and TRBJ2-3; D possibly corresponds to TRBD2 (6 bases). V was clipped by 6 bases and J by 4 bases, with 23 bases between them. The CDR3 is made up of 17 amino acids. CDR1 is MDHEN and CDR2 is SYDVKM in the germline V gene.

The chain carries TRBV29-1 and TRBJ1-2; D possibly corresponds to TRBD1 (5 bases). The CDR3 spans 13 residues. Germline V CDR1 and CDR2: SQVTM, ANQGSEA. Deletions cut 4 bases from V and 1 base from J, with 10 bases between. The CDR3 region is CSVVGAVNYGYTF. DNA for the CDR3: TGCAGCGTTGTAGGGGCAGTTAACTATGGCTACACCTTC.

The chain is built from TRBV7-9 and TRBJ1-2; 9 bases align to TRBD1. The trim removed 5 bases at V and 7 bases at J, leaving 5 bases unmatched. Per germline, CDR1 SEHNR and CDR2 FQNEAQ (reference sequence). There are 13 residues in the CDR3. CDR3 nucleotide sequence: TGTGCCAGCAGCGAACAGGGGGCCGGTGGCTACACCTTC. It yields the protein CASSEQGAGGYTF.

The chain is built from TRBV10-2 and TRBJ2-7; 8 bases match TRBD1. CDR1 and CDR2 from the germline V gene are WSHSY and SAAADI. J lost 4 bases, V lost 8 bases, and 13 bases had no gene match. The CDR3 consists of 15 residues. CDR3 coding DNA: TGCGCCAGCTCCGAGGGGCCGACAGGGGTGTACGAGCAGTACTTC. Its protein product is CASSEGPTGVYEQYF.

The chain has TRBV6-1 and TRBJ2-5, with 10 bases that match TRBD1. The J call may not be correct, given that the DNA end is closer to TRBJ2-7. Germline V gene lookup returns CDR1 MNHNS and CDR2 SASEGT. This CDR3 is 16 amino acids long. The CDR3 spells CASSEAGTGAKYEQYF. The CDR3 DNA is TGTGCCAGCAGTGAAGCGGGGACAGGGGCGAAATACGAGCAGTACTTC.

The chain joins TRBV10-1 to TRBJ2-2; D is perhaps TRBD2 (6 bases). The V gene's germline CDR1 is WNHNN and CDR2 SYGVQD (reference sequence). This CDR3 is 14 amino acids long. With 6 bases removed from V and 3 bases from J, the gap between germline ends came to 11 bases. The CDR3 loop is CASRKGEDTGELFF. The CDR3, as DNA: TGCGCCAGCAGAAAAGGGGAGGACACCGGGGAGCTGTTTTTT.

The chain couples TRBV5-6 to TRBJ2-7; 10 nucleotides match TRBD1. The CDR3 has 15 amino acids. With V trimmed by 0 bases and J by 4 bases, 4 bases remained unmatched. Germline CDR1 and CDR2: SGHDT and YYEEEE. CDR3 sequence reads: CASSLAAGQGYEQYF. As DNA, the CDR3 is TGTGCCAGCAGCTTGGCTGCGGGACAGGGGTACGAGCAGTACTTC.

The chain combines TRBV27 with TRBJ1-5; the D gene is possibly TRBD1 (6 bases). V lost 3 bases, J lost 7 bases, and 13 bases lay in between. This CDR3 contains 14 residues. Looked up from germline, CDR1 is MNHEY and CDR2 is SMNVEV (reference sequence). CDR3 loop: CASSLLQGRQPQHF. In nucleotides, the CDR3 is TGTGCCAGCAGTTTGCTACAGGGAAGGCAGCCCCAGCATTTT.

This chain joins TRBV7-2 and TRBJ1-2, with TRBD1 matching 8 bases. V was clipped by 9 bases and J by 7 bases; unmatched bases: 10. The germline gives CDR1 SGHTA, CDR2 FQGNSA. CDR3 length: 13 amino acids. DNA of the CDR3: TGTGCCAGTACCCAGGGGGCGCAAAGTGGCTACACCTTC. It specifies CASTQGAQSGYTF.

The rearrangement uses TRBV10-3 and TRBJ2-5; D is perhaps TRBD2 (5 bases). Germline V gene data show CDR1 as ENHRY and CDR2 as SYGVKD. Trimming removed 6 bases at V and 3 bases at J, with 11 bases between. The CDR3 covers 13 residues. The CDR3 region is CAIRFAAEETQYF. The CDR3 DNA follows: TGTGCCATCAGGTTCGCAGCGGAAGAGACCCAGTACTTC.

The chain recombines TRBV9 with TRBJ2-1; 9 nucleotides match TRBD2. The CDR3 loop spans 18 amino acids. Trimming took 1 base from V and 0 from J; bases not matched to a gene: 8. Germline values: CDR1 SGDLS, CDR2 YYNGEE. CDR3 coding DNA: TGTGCCAGCAGCGTAAGGCTAGCGGGGTTGAGCTCCTACAATGAGCAGTTCTTC. Translating it yields CASSVRLAGLSSYNEQFF.

The chain carries TRBV19 and TRBJ2-2; TRBD1 matches at 10 bases. The CDR3 loop spans 16 amino acids. Germline V gene lookup returns CDR1 LNHDA and CDR2 SQIVND (reference sequence). V lost 4 bases to trimming and J lost 2 bases; unmatched junction nucleotides: 4. Written as DNA, the CDR3 is TGTGCCAGTAGTACGGGACAGGGGAGAAACACCGGGGAGCTGTTTTTT. Translated: CASSTGQGRNTGELFF.

The chain joins TRBV5-5 to TRBJ2-5, with 7 bases fitting TRBD2. CDR1 is SGHKS, CDR2 YYEKEE, per germline (reference sequence). This CDR3 is built from 13 residues. The V gene end was trimmed by 1 base and the J gene end by 5 bases; junction bases not matched to a gene: 2. CDR3 loop: CASSLYGGETQYF. The CDR3 DNA is TGTGCCAGCAGCTTGTACGGGGGGGAGACCCAGTACTTC. The full variable domain, with the rest looked up from reference TRBV5-5 and TRBJ2-5, is DAGVTQSPTHLIKTRGQQVTLRCSPISGHKSVSWYQQVLGQGPQFIFQYYEKEERGRGNFPDRFSARQFPNYSSELNVNALLLGDSALYLCASSLYGGETQYFGPGTRLLVL.

The V call is TRBV29-1, the J call TRBJ2-1; maybe TRBD1 (6 bases). Germline CDR1 SQVTM, CDR2 ANQGSEA. The CDR3 extends over 14 amino acids. CDR3 bases: TGCAACTCCGGACAGAAAGCCCTGGGAAATGAGCAGTTCTTC. It yields the protein CNSGQKALGNEQFF.

The CDR3 sequence is CASTAGNPHGEQFF. The CDR3 nucleotides are TGTGCCAGCACGGCGGGCAACCCTCACGGTGAGCAGTTCTTC. J is TRBJ2-1 and V is TRBV11-2, with D possibly matching TRBD2 (5 bases). Germline V CDR1 and CDR2: SGHAT, FQNNGV. Trimming took off 7 bases at V and 9 bases at J, with 19 bases between the two ends. The CDR3 covers 14 residues.

On this clone itself: Its ends do not fully match the called genes, so a read error is possible. The gene calls are TRBV28 and TRBJ2-7; TRBD2 matches at 7 bases. This CDR3 is 14 amino acids long. Germline V gene data show CDR1 as MDHEN and CDR2 as SYDVKM. The CDR3 is CASRRAGMLFERYF. CDR3 DNA sequence: TGTGCCAGCAGGCGAGCGGGGATGCTCTTCGAGCGGTACTTC.

The gene calls are TRBV7-2 and TRBJ2-2; TRBD2 matches at 10 bases. With 2 bases clipped from V and 5 bases from J, the junction kept 11 bases outside the gene matches. The CDR3 sequence is 18 residues long. CDR1 is SGHTA, CDR2 FQGNSA, per germline. The CDR3 here is CASSLSSPSGSWTGELFF. The CDR3 nucleotides are TGTGCCAGCAGCTTATCCTCGCCTAGCGGGAGTTGGACCGGGGAGCTGTTTTTT.

The chain employs TRBV4-3 and TRBJ1-6, with TRBD1 matching over 8 bases. The V gene end was trimmed by 4 bases and the J gene end by 4 bases; junction bases not matched to a gene: 6. Germline CDR1 is LGHNA and CDR2 is YSLEER. This CDR3 is 16 amino acids long. The CDR3 loop reads CASSRLTGGYNSPLHF. The CDR3 DNA sequence: TGCGCCAGCAGCCGACTTACAGGGGGATATAATTCACCCCTCCACTTT.

J is TRBJ1-5 and V is TRBV12-5, with D possibly TRBD1 on 5 matching bases. In germline, CDR1 is LGHNT, CDR2 FRNRAP. The CDR3 spans 13 residues. V lost 5 bases and J lost 1, with 6 bases in between. CDR3 sequence: CASGRQSNQPQHF. The CDR3 bases are TGTGCTAGTGGTAGACAGAGCAATCAGCCCCAGCATTTT.